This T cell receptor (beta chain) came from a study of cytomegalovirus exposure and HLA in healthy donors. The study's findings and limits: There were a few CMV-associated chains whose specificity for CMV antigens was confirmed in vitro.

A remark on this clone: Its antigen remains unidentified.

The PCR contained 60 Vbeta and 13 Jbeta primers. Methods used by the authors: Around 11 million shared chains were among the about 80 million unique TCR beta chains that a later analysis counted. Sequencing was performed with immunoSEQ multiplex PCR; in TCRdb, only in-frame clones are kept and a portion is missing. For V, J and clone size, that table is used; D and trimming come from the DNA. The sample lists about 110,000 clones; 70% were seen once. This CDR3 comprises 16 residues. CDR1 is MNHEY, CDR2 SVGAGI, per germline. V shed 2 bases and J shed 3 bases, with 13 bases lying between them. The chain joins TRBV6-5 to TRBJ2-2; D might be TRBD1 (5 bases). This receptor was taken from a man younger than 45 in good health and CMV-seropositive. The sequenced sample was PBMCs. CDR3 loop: CASSYGNRFDTGELFF. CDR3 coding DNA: TGTGCCAGCAGTTACGGGAACAGGTTCGACACCGGGGAGCTGTTTTTT.